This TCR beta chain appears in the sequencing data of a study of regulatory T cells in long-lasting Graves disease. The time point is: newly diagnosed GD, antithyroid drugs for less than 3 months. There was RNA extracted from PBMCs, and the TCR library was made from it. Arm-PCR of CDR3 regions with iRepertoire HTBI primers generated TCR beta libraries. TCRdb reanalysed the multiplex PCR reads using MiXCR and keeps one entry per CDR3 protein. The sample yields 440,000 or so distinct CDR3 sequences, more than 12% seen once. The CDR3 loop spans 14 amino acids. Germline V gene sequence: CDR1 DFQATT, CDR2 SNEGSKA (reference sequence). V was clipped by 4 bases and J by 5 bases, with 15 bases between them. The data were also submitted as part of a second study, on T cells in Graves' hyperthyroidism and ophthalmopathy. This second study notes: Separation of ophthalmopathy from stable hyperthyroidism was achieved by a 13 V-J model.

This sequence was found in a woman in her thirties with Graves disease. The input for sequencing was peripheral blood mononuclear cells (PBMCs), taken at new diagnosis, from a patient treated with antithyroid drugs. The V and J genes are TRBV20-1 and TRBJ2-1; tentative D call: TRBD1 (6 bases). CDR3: CSATTRDTNNEQFF. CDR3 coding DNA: TGCAGTGCTACAACCCGGGACACGAACAATGAGCAGTTCTTC.